What follows are 24 T cell receptor beta chains derived from one specimen sequenced in a study of spatial heterogeneity in lung cancer (dated by TCRdb to about 2019). Library generation was performed with 5' RACE. Instrument used: NextSeq 500. TCRdb passed the public sequencing reads through fastp at Q25 and MiXCR, retaining productive beta sequences. Rows are unified per CDR3 protein, each entry keeping the most common DNA and genes. In all, the sample holds 2,000 to 2,500 distinct CDR3 sequences, and more than 1.5% of those were seen once. Clones ranked in the top ten supply under 20% of the sample. Taken with the paper, the label for time point translates to: sample taken at primary tumor resection. This material consisted of normal lung tissue next to the tumor, taken at surgery. The source of these receptors is a male donor with early-stage non-small cell lung cancer.

A few counts support this clonotype. V usage is TRBV5-1 and J usage is TRBJ2-5, with D unclear. The CDR3 is 14 residues long. From germline, CDR1 is SGHRS and CDR2 YFSETQ. V was trimmed by 4 bases and J by 4 bases, leaving 14 bases between them. The CDR3 sequence: CASSQWTRRETQYF. The CDR3 DNA sequence: TGCGCCAGCAGCCAGTGGACCCGTCGAGAGACCCAGTACTTC.

Relative to its sample, this clonotype is medium-sized. CDR3 amino acids: CASSIVGGQETQYF. The CDR3 nucleotides are TGTGCCAGTAGTATTGTAGGGGGCCAAGAGACCCAGTACTTC. This chain uses TRBV19 with TRBJ2-5, with TRBD1 as a possible D gene (6 bases). Trimming cost V 3 bases and J 1 base, with 9 bases left between them. The CDR3 sequence is 14 residues long. CDR1 is LNHDA and CDR2 is SQIVND in the germline V gene (reference sequence).

By frequency in the sample, this clonotype is large. This rearrangement joins TRBV20-1 to TRBJ2-3; no clear D gene. The CDR3 is 12 residues long. CDR1 is DFQATT, CDR2 SNEGSKA, per germline (reference sequence). Trimming pared 5 bases from V and 6 bases from J, leaving 12 bases between. CDR3 nucleotides: TGCAGTGCTGTGGCCGGGTGGGATACGCAGTATTTT. Its protein is CSAVAGWDTQYF.

Sample share makes this clonotype medium-sized. The chain uses TRBV4-1 and TRBJ2-5; no definite D call. The CDR3 covers 16 residues. V dropped 3 bases and J dropped 0 bases, with 14 bases sitting between them. The germline gives CDR1 MGHRA, CDR2 YSYEKL. The CDR3 DNA is TGCGCCAGCAGCCAGACGCCAACGACGGACCAAGAGACCCAGTACTTC. It encodes CASSQTPTTDQETQYF.

By sample fraction, this clonotype is medium-sized. This chain connects TRBV4-2 to TRBJ2-7, with TRBD1 identical over 11 bases. V shed 1 base and J 3 bases; nucleotides not matched to a gene: 5. The CDR3 is made up of 16 amino acids. Germline V gives CDR1 LGHNA, CDR2 YNFKEQ. This CDR3 reads CASSQGQGTGGYEQYF. The DNA for the CDR3 is TGTGCCAGCAGCCAAGGACAAGGGACAGGGGGCTACGAGCAGTACTTC.

The sample holds many counts of this clonotype. The J gene is TRBJ2-3, the V gene TRBV3-1; TRBD2 matches 10 bases. The V gene end was trimmed by 0 bases and the J gene end by 10 bases; junction bases not matched to a gene: 10. Germline V gives CDR1 LGHDT, CDR2 YNNKEL (reference sequence). The CDR3 length is 16 residues. This CDR3 is CASSQEKSGGARAQYF. The CDR3 nucleotides read TGTGCCAGCAGCCAAGAAAAAAGCGGGGGGGCCCGGGCGCAGTATTTT.

This clonotype is large. This chain uses TRBV4-3 with TRBJ2-2; no definite D call. With 3 bases removed from V and 2 bases from J, the gap between germline ends came to 7 bases. In germline, CDR1 is LGHNA, CDR2 YSLEER. This CDR3 comprises 14 residues. The CDR3 DNA reads as TGCGCCAGCAGCCAGACTGGAAACACCGGGGAGCTGTTTTTT. Its translation: CASSQTGNTGELFF.

This clonotype is termed medium-sized (0.01 to 0.1%). The chain has TRBV23-1 and TRBJ2-1, with TRBD2 identical over 14 bases. TRBV23-1 is known as an ORF, though its function is uncertain. The CDR3 runs 17 residues. With V trimmed by 1 base and J by 9 bases, 8 bases remained unmatched. The CDR3 DNA reads as TGCGCCAGCAGTCAATGCACCGGGACTAGCGGGGGTTGTGAGCAGTTCTTC. Encoded protein: CASSQCTGTSGGCEQFF.

This clonotype came up many times. Its ends do not fully match the called genes, so a read error is possible. The chain carries TRBV5-3 and TRBJ1-2; a possible D gene is TRBD1 (6 bases). TRBV5-3 is placed among ORFs of uncertain function. CDR3 length: 14 residues. The CDR3 region is CARSCNRDLHGDTF. The DNA for the CDR3 is TGTGCCAGAAGCTGTAACAGGGACCTACATGGCGACACCTTC.

In its sample, this clonotype is medium-sized. The chain carries TRBV28 and TRBJ1-6; a weak D match, TRBD1 (6 bases). Germline loops: CDR1 MDHEN, CDR2 SYDVKM. The CDR3 consists of 18 residues. The V and J ends lost 5 bases and 0 bases respectively, with 17 bases between them. In DNA, the CDR3 is TGTGCCAGCAGTCCATCGACAGGCCTGGGCTCCTATAATTCACCCCTCCACTTT. It specifies CASSPSTGLGSYNSPLHF.

This clonotype rates as medium-sized (0.01 to 0.1%). The chain couples TRBV5-8 to TRBJ2-3; possibly TRBD2 for D (5 bases). Per the germline V gene, CDR1 is SGHTS and CDR2 is YDEGEE. This CDR3 has 15 amino acids. V was trimmed by 4 bases and J by 0 bases, leaving 12 bases between them. CDR3 loop: CASSPSGSSTDTQYF. The CDR3 nucleotides are TGTGCCAGCAGCCCCTCGGGGAGTAGCACAGATACGCAGTATTTT.

The gene calls are TRBV4-1 and TRBJ2-2; TRBD2 agrees at 15 bases. With 3 bases clipped from V and 0 bases from J, the junction kept 8 bases outside the gene matches. The CDR3 runs to 20 residues. Per the germline V gene, CDR1 is MGHRA and CDR2 is YSYEKL. DNA of the CDR3: TGCGCCAGCAGCCAGATTGGACTAGCGGGGGGGAGAACGAACACCGGGGAGCTGTTTTTT. Translated: CASSQIGLAGGRTNTGELFF.

By sample fraction, this clonotype is hyperexpanded. This sequence joins TRBV4-1 and TRBJ1-5; D not resolved. V lost 0 bases and J lost 7, with 16 bases in between. The CDR3 has 16 residues. The germline V gene encodes CDR1 MGHRA and CDR2 YSYEKL. CDR3 in amino acids: CASSQDGLQAGQPQHF. The CDR3 DNA reads as TGCGCCAGCAGCCAAGATGGGCTCCAGGCGGGGCAGCCCCAGCATTTT.

Sample share makes this clonotype medium-sized. The gene calls are TRBV12-3 or TRBV12-4 and TRBJ1-4; D is possibly TRBD1 (5 bases). The CDR3 is made up of 13 amino acids. Trimming took off 2 bases at V and 7 bases at J, with 8 bases between the two ends. In DNA form, the CDR3 reads TGTGCCAGCAGTTTACAGGGCCGTGAAAAACTGTTTTTT. This encodes CASSLQGREKLFF.

By share, this clonotype ranks as medium-sized. J is TRBJ2-7 and V is TRBV5-1; D uncertain. With 5 bases removed from V and 4 bases from J, the gap between germline ends came to 7 bases. The CDR3 extends over 11 amino acids. From germline, CDR1 is SGHRS and CDR2 YFSETQ. The CDR3 loop reads CASRQAYEQYF. The CDR3 nucleotides read TGCGCCAGCAGGCAAGCTTACGAGCAGTACTTC.

By sample share, this clonotype is medium-sized. Compared with germline, one end of the junction differs, possibly owing to a read error. The chain couples TRBV6-1 to TRBJ2-3, with 8 bases identical to TRBD2. Germline CDR1 is MNHNS and CDR2 is SASEGT. The CDR3 has 17 residues. CDR3 in DNA: TGTGCCACCAGTGAATCTAGATCGGGGGGGGCCACAGATACGCAGTATTTT. Its translation: CATSESRSGGATDTQYF.

This clonotype has at least ten counts. The V call is TRBV5-2, the J call TRBJ1-1; no DNA check was done on the table's D call, TRBD1. TRBV5-2 is listed as a pseudogene. CDR3 length: 15 residues. This CDR3 is CASIVRWGGYTEAFF. The CDR3 DNA reads as TGTGCCAGCATCGTGAGGTGGGGGGGGTACACTGAAGCTTTCTTT.

Judged by abundance, this clonotype is medium-sized. The V call is TRBV20-1, the J call TRBJ2-3; 10 bases line up with TRBD2. CDR1 is DFQATT, CDR2 SNEGSKA, per germline (reference sequence). This CDR3 has 14 amino acids. The trim removed 5 bases at V and 1 base at J, leaving 3 bases unmatched. CDR3 DNA: TGCAGTGCTTCCCTAGCGGGGGGCACAGATACGCAGTATTTT. Translated: CSASLAGGTDTQYF.

This clonotype was recorded many times. The chain joins TRBV12-3 or TRBV12-4 to TRBJ2-2; 7 nucleotides match TRBD1. Trimming at V came to 1 base and at J to 6 bases, leaving 5 bases not matched to a gene. CDR3 size: 15 residues. The CDR3 nucleotides read TGTGCCAGCAGTTTAGAAGGGGGCGCCGCCGGGGAGCTGTTTTTT. This translates into CASSLEGGAAGELFF.

This clonotype is labeled as medium-sized. V usage is TRBV2 and J usage is TRBJ1-2, with D perhaps TRBD1 (6 bases). CDR3 length: 15 amino acids. Germline V gives CDR1 SNHLY, CDR2 FYNNEI. The V gene lost 7 bases and the J gene lost 2 bases, with 17 bases spanning the gap. Here the CDR3 reads CASKDQAGANYGYTF. The CDR3 bases are TGTGCCAGCAAAGACCAGGCAGGGGCCAACTATGGCTACACCTTC.

This clonotype was picked up many times. V usage is TRBV12-3 or TRBV12-4 and J usage is TRBJ1-5; D uncertain. The V and J ends lost 6 bases and 9 bases respectively, with 15 bases between them. This CDR3 is 13 amino acids long. CDR3 loop: CASSPTSTAPQHF. In DNA, the CDR3 is TGTGCCAGCAGCCCTACCAGCACGGCGCCCCAGCATTTT.

This clonotype was counted a few times. The chain uses TRBV18 and TRBJ2-5, with TRBD1 as a possible D gene (6 bases). Germline values: CDR1 KGHSH, CDR2 LQKENI. Deletions cut 2 bases from V and 0 bases from J, with 10 bases between. This CDR3 is 15 amino acids long. The CDR3 reads CASSPGQYDQETQYF. For the CDR3, the DNA is TGTGCCAGCTCACCAGGACAGTACGACCAAGAGACCCAGTACTTC.

This clonotype was observed many times. This chain joins TRBV7-9 and TRBJ1-6; D is unresolved. Germline V gene lookup returns CDR1 SEHNR and CDR2 FQNEAQ (reference sequence). CDR3 length: 14 residues. V dropped 2 bases and J dropped 10 bases, with 12 bases sitting between them. The CDR3 coding sequence is TGTGCCAGCAGCTTATCTTACAGAAACTCACCCCTCCACTTT. Its translation: CASSLSYRNSPLHF.

This clonotype is deemed medium-sized (0.01 to 0.1%). The rearrangement joins TRBV6-2 or TRBV6-3 to TRBJ2-1, with D possibly matching TRBD1 (5 bases). CDR1 is MNHEY and CDR2 is SVGEGT in the germline V gene. The CDR3 is 15 amino acids. V lost 7 bases and J 5 bases, leaving 18 bases between the germline ends. CDR3 sequence: CASTYGEQDHNEQFF. CDR3 sequence (DNA): TGTGCCAGCACCTACGGAGAACAGGACCACAATGAGCAGTTCTTC.